This T cell receptor beta chain was sequenced for a study of TIL therapy for anti-PD-1-resistant metastatic lung cancer. The immunoSEQ assay was v3. The repertoire was sequenced with immunoSEQ multiplex PCR; TCRdb's copy has only in-frame clones and lacks some. In the table there are about 53,000 clones, roughly 70% of which are singletons. Time point of the sample: pre-treatment sample, taken before nivolumab and TIL therapy. Enrollment ran from October 2017 to January 2020. This material consisted of blood, taken at baseline. The receptor was isolated from a person aged 25-85 years with non-small cell lung cancer.

In DNA form, the CDR3 reads TGTGCCAGCAGCCCCCCCGGGATGGAGAGAAACACCATATATTTT. The encoded protein is CASSPPGMERNTIYF. The V and J genes are TRBV7-9 and TRBJ1-3; D not resolved. Trimming left V 5 bases short and J 5 bases short, with 16 bases between. Germline V gene data show CDR1 as SEHNR and CDR2 as FQNEAQ (reference sequence). The CDR3 spans 15 residues.